This T cell receptor beta chain stems from a study of blood T cell repertoires in COVID-19. At the level of the study: Samples came from the United States, Italy and Spain, spanning acute and convalescent COVID-19. In each case, the material was cDNA or gDNA derived from T cells, B-cell-depleted T cells, or PBMCs.

Comment on this clone: The same CDR3 also results from other DNA sequences found in this sample.

In the authors' methods: Reference gene primer amplification yielded estimated nucleated cell counts. Repertoires were generated with immunoSEQ multiplex PCR, while TCRdb's copy carries only in-frame clones and drops some. The V and J calls and the clone size are those of that table, but D and trimming were determined from the DNA. The table records fewer than 110,000 clones, around 82% of them present only once. The CDR3 runs 14 residues. The ends lost 5 bases at V and 2 bases at J; junction bases unmatched: 5. Germline lookup yields CDR1 LNHDA and CDR2 SQIVND (reference sequence). Source material: peripheral blood. The J gene is TRBJ2-5, the V gene TRBV19, with 7 bases aligning to TRBD2. The sequence came from a human donor in a cohort sampled during active COVID-19. CDR3 coding DNA: TGTGCCAGTAGTTCACTAGCGCCGCAAGAGACCCAGTACTTC. Protein product: CASSSLAPQETQYF.